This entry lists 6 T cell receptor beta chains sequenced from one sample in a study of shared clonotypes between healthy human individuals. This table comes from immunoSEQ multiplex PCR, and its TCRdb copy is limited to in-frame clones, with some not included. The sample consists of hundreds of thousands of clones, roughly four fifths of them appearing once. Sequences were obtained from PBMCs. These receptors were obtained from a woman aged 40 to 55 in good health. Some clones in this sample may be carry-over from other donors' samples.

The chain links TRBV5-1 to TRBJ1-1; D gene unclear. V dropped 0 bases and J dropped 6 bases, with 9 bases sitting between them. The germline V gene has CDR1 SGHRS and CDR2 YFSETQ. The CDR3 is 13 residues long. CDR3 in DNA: TGCGCCAGCAGCTTGGTTGGGGATCCTGAAGCTTTCTTT. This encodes CASSLVGDPEAFF.

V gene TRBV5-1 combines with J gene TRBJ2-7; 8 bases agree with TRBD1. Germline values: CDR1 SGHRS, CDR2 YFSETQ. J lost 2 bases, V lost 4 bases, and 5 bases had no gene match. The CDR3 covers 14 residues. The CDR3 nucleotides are TGCGCCAGCAGCCAAGGGACAGGAGCCTACGAGCAGTACTTC. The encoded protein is CASSQGTGAYEQYF.

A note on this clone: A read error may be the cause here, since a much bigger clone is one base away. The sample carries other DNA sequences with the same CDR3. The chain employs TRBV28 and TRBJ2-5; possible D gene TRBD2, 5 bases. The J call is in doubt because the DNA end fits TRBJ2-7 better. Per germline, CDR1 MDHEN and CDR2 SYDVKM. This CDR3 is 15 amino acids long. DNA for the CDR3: TGCGCCAGCAGCCAGAAGACCCCGACTAATTACGAGCAGTACTTC. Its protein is CASSQKTPTNYEQYF.

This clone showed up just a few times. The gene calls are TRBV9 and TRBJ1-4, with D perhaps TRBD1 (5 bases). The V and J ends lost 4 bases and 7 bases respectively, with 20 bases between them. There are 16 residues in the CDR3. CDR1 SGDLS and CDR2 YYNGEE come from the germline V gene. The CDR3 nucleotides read TGTGCCAGCAGCTCTCGATCCGGGAGGGGAGGTGAAAAACTGTTTTTT. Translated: CASSSRSGRGGEKLFF.

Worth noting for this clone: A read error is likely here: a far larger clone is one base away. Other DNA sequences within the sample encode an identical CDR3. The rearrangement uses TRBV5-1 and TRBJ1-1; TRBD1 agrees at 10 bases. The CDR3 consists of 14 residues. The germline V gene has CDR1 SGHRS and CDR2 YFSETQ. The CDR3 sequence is CASSLRTGGTEAFF. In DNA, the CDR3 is TGCGCCAGTAGCTTGAGGACAGGGGGCACTGAAGCTTTCTTT. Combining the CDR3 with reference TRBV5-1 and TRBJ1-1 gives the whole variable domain KAGVTQTPRYLIKTRGQQVTLSCSPISGHRSVSWYQQTPGQGLQFLFEYFSETQRNKGNFPGRFSGRQFSNSRSEMNVSTLELGDSALYLCASSLRTGGTEAFFGQGTRLTVV.

The CDR3 DNA reads TGTGCCAGCAGTTTTGCTGGGGGACTAGCGGGAGACTACGAGCAGTACTTC. Protein: CASSFAGGLAGDYEQYF. The genes are TRBV27 and TRBJ2-7, with TRBD2 matching over 14 bases. The CDR3 is made up of 17 amino acids. The germline V gene encodes CDR1 MNHEY and CDR2 SMNVEV (reference sequence). V shed 3 bases, J shed 3 bases, and the junction held 7 bases outside the gene matches.